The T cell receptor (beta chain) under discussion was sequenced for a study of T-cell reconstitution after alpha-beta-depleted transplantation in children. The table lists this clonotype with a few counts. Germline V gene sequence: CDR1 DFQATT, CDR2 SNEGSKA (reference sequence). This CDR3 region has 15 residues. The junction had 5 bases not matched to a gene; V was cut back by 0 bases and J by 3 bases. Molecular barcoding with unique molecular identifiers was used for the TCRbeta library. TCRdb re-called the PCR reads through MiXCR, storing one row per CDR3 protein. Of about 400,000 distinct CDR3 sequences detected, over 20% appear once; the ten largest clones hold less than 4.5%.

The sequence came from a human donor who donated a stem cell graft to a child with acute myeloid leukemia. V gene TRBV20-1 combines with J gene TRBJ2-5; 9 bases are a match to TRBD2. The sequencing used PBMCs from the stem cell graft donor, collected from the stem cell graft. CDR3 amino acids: CSARDPLAGKETQYF. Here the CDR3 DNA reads TGCAGTGCTAGAGATCCGCTAGCGGGAAAAGAGACCCAGTACTTC.